The table lists the clone carrying this TCR beta chain with many counts. The antigen remains undetermined. TCRdb passed the reads through MiXCR, listing each CDR3 protein once. The table lists 5,000 to 7,000 distinct CDR3 sequences, 16% of them singletons. This CDR3 spans 15 amino acids. Per germline, CDR1 DFQATT and CDR2 SNEGSKA (reference sequence). J lost 6 bases, V lost 0 bases, and 10 bases had no gene match. The entry originates in a study of liver allograft versus peripheral blood T cells. Study-wide background: Liver transplant recipients had T cell receptor repertoires compared between transplanted liver and peripheral blood. Study findings and constraints: Reports indicated that T cell receptor repertoires inside liver allografts differed from those in peripheral blood.

The rearrangement uses TRBV20-1 and TRBJ2-7, with 8 bases matching TRBD2. The sequence was obtained from a human patient who had a liver transplant. The T cells may partly be graft donor cells. The CDR3 bases are TGCAGTGCTAGAGATCGTAGGACTAGCCGCGGCGAGCAGTACTTC. Translated: CSARDRRTSRGEQYF.